This entry lists 24 T cell receptor beta chains sequenced from one sample in a study of T cell responses to AZD1222 COVID-19 vaccine. The table came from immunoSEQ multiplex PCR; TCRdb's copy has only in-frame clones and leaves some out. The sample lists roughly 65,000 clones, over 65% seen once, with about 23% in the top ten. This specimen consisted of peripheral blood, obtained 28 days after the second AZD1222 dose. Receptors originate from an adult who received the AZD1222 COVID-19 vaccine.

The chain couples TRBV11-2 to TRBJ2-7; D is possibly TRBD1 (6 bases). V lost 5 bases to trimming and J lost 4 bases, with 15 bases between them. Germline assignment: CDR1 SGHAT and CDR2 FQNNGV. CDR3 length: 14 amino acids. CDR3 residues: CASSLAAQGYEQYF. In DNA, the CDR3 is TGTGCCAGCAGCCTGGCTGCGCAGGGGTACGAGCAGTACTTC.

V usage is TRBV7-9 and J usage is TRBJ2-7, with D possibly TRBD1 on 5 matching bases. Per germline, CDR1 SEHNR and CDR2 FQNEAQ (reference sequence). Trimming shortened V by 8 bases and J by 2 bases, and 10 bases separated the two germline ends. This CDR3 is 12 amino acids long. In DNA form, the CDR3 reads TGTGCCAGCTCCAGGGCGGCCTACGAGCAGTACTTC. Translated: CASSRAAYEQYF.

This rearrangement joins TRBV6-5 to TRBJ2-2, with D unclear. V lost 2 bases to trimming and J lost 4 bases, with 8 bases between them. Germline V gives CDR1 MNHEY, CDR2 SVGAGI. The CDR3 covers 14 residues. CDR3 bases: TGTGCCAGCAGTTACGGGGTTAGCACCGGGGAGCTGTTTTTT. Amino acid sequence: CASSYGVSTGELFF.

The chain recombines TRBV4-2 with TRBJ1-1; 9 bases agree with TRBD1. This CDR3 spans 15 amino acids. The germline V gene encodes CDR1 LGHNA and CDR2 YNFKEQ. After removal of 4 bases from V and 6 bases from J, the junction contained 9 bases not matched to a gene. The CDR3 region is CASSPRTGDRAEAFF. The CDR3 bases are TGTGCCAGCAGCCCGCGGACAGGGGATCGGGCTGAAGCTTTCTTT.

This chain joins TRBV27 and TRBJ1-4; 9 bases align to TRBD1. V shed 5 bases, J shed 7 bases, and the junction held 5 bases outside the gene matches. Germline CDR1 reads MNHEY; CDR2 reads SMNVEV (reference sequence). CDR3 length: 14 residues. CDR3: CASSPGQGSEKLFF. The CDR3 DNA sequence: TGTGCCAGCAGTCCAGGACAGGGGAGTGAAAAACTGTTTTTT.

The gene calls are TRBV12-3 or TRBV12-4 and TRBJ1-2; 7 nucleotides agree with TRBD1. The ends lost 10 bases at V and 7 bases at J; junction bases unmatched: 9. CDR3 length: 12 residues. CDR3: CATRAGGGGYTF. The CDR3 DNA reads TGTGCCACCAGAGCAGGGGGGGGTGGCTACACCTTC.

The chain has TRBV10-2 and TRBJ1-1, with 10 bases that match TRBD1. The CDR3 totals 16 residues. CDR1 and CDR2 from the germline V gene are WSHSY and SAAADI. The trim removed 6 bases at V and 5 bases at J, leaving 12 bases unmatched. The CDR3 DNA sequence: TGCGCCAGCAGGGACAGGGGGGACAAAGCGTGGACTGAAGCTTTCTTT. Its translation: CASRDRGDKAWTEAFF.

V and J are TRBV29-1 and TRBJ1-2; D gene uncertain. The germline V and J ends were trimmed by 5 bases and 7 bases, with 11 bases remaining between them. This CDR3 region has 11 residues. The germline CDR1 and CDR2 sequences are SQVTM and ANQGSEA. The CDR3 loop is CSVPWGGGYTF. In DNA form, the CDR3 reads TGCAGCGTTCCCTGGGGTGGTGGCTACACCTTC.

The chain employs TRBV4-2 and TRBJ1-1; D is undetermined. The CDR3 is 14 amino acids. Germline CDR1 and CDR2: LGHNA and YNFKEQ. Between the trimmed V and J ends, which lost 0 bases and 2 bases, there was a span of 7 bases. CDR3 loop: CASSQDYVNTEAFF. CDR3 nucleotide sequence: TGTGCCAGCAGCCAAGACTACGTTAACACTGAAGCTTTCTTT.

The V and J genes are TRBV6-5 and TRBJ2-5, with D perhaps TRBD2 (5 bases). Per germline, CDR1 MNHEY and CDR2 SVGAGI. V lost 7 bases, J lost 0 bases, and 9 bases lay in between. CDR3 size: 13 residues. The CDR3 is CASTPGYQETQYF. The CDR3 coding sequence is TGTGCCAGCACCCCGGGGTACCAAGAGACCCAGTACTTC.

The J gene is TRBJ2-2, the V gene TRBV5-1, with 9 bases fitting TRBD2. The CDR3 spans 15 residues. The ends lost 0 bases at V and 3 bases at J; junction bases unmatched: 0. Germline V lookup: CDR1 SGHRS, CDR2 YFSETQ. The CDR3 sequence: CASSLGTSDTGELFF. The CDR3 nucleotides are TGCGCCAGCAGCTTGGGGACTAGCGACACCGGGGAGCTGTTTTTT. The full variable domain, rest sourced from reference TRBV5-1 and TRBJ2-2, is KAGVTQTPRYLIKTRGQQVTLSCSPISGHRSVSWYQQTPGQGLQFLFEYFSETQRNKGNFPGRFSGRQFSNSRSEMNVSTLELGDSALYLCASSLGTSDTGELFFGEGSRLTVL.

CDR3 nucleotides: TGTGCCAGCAGCTACGACATATACTCACCCCTCCACTTT. This gives the protein CASSYDIYSPLHF. The chain joins TRBV11-2 to TRBJ1-6; D unresolved. The CDR3 covers 13 residues. V was shortened by 4 bases and J by 10 bases, with 11 bases between the two germline ends. Per germline, CDR1 SGHAT and CDR2 FQNNGV.

CDR3 region: CASSLGGGRLSGANVLTF. Written as DNA, the CDR3 is TGTGCCAGCAGCTTAGGAGGGGGTCGTCTCTCTGGGGCCAACGTCCTGACTTTC. The genes are TRBV11-2 and TRBJ2-6, with a possible D match to TRBD1 (6 bases). Trimming left V 1 base short and J 0 bases short, with 13 bases between. The CDR3 spans 18 residues. The germline V gene has CDR1 SGHAT and CDR2 FQNNGV.

V is TRBV12-3 or TRBV12-4 and J is TRBJ2-7; D may correspond to TRBD1 or TRBD2 (5 bases each). Trimming took 4 bases from V and 5 from J, leaving 12 bases between them. CDR3 length equals 13 residues. The CDR3 DNA reads TGTGCCAGCAGTTGGGACCGACGGGACGAGCAGTACTTC. It yields the protein CASSWDRRDEQYF.

With respect to this clone: At one end, the junction sequence differs from germline, possibly due to a read error. The chain combines TRBV7-9 with TRBJ1-4; 9 positions match TRBD1. CDR3 length equals 12 residues. CDR1 and CDR2 (germline): SEHNR, FQNEAQ (reference sequence). The CDR3 is CASSLGDRAKLF. The CDR3 region has the DNA TGTGCCAGCAGCTTAGGGGACAGGGCGAAGCTTTTT.

The chain links TRBV4-1 to TRBJ2-7; 9 bases line up with TRBD1. CDR1 MGHRA and CDR2 YSYEKL come from the germline V gene. After removal of 3 bases from V and 7 bases from J, the junction contained 10 bases not matched to a gene. There are 15 residues in the CDR3. The CDR3 is CASSHSGQGIREQYF. CDR3 sequence (DNA): TGCGCCAGCAGCCACAGCGGACAGGGGATCAGGGAGCAGTACTTC.

The V call is TRBV2, the J call TRBJ1-3, with D unresolved. The CDR3 extends over 13 amino acids. The germline V and J ends were trimmed by 3 bases and 5 bases, with 8 bases remaining between them. CDR1 and CDR2 (germline): SNHLY, FYNNEI. The CDR3 region has the DNA TGTGCCAGCAGTGATGGGGTCCGAAACACCATATATTTT. Its translation is CASSDGVRNTIYF.

This clone was counted once. The J gene is TRBJ2-7, the V gene TRBV4-2; the D is unclear. Germline CDR1 is LGHNA and CDR2 is YNFKEQ. Trimming pared 4 bases from V and 4 bases from J, leaving 11 bases between. This CDR3 is 13 amino acids long. CDR3 sequence: CASSPPSEYEQYF. The DNA for the CDR3 is TGTGCCAGCAGCCCGCCCAGCGAGTACGAGCAGTACTTC.

The V call is TRBV7-9, the J call TRBJ2-5; D is unresolved. This CDR3 contains 13 residues. The V and J ends lost 4 bases and 2 bases respectively, with 8 bases between them. The germline gives CDR1 SEHNR, CDR2 FQNEAQ (reference sequence). CDR3: CASSWAGQETQYF. The DNA of the CDR3 is TGTGCCAGCAGCTGGGCAGGACAAGAGACCCAGTACTTC.

The J gene is TRBJ1-2, the V gene TRBV29-1; maybe TRBD1 (5 bases). There are 13 residues in the CDR3. The germline V gene encodes CDR1 SQVTM and CDR2 ANQGSEA. Between the trimmed V and J ends, which lost 4 bases and 2 bases, there was a span of 11 bases. CDR3 bases: TGCAGCGTTGGAGGGGATGGGAACTATGGCTACACCTTC. Protein sequence: CSVGGDGNYGYTF.

The chain joins TRBV30 to TRBJ2-2, with 10 bases matching TRBD2. The trim removed 0 bases at V and 0 bases at J, leaving 1 base unmatched. This CDR3 is built from 16 residues. The V gene's germline CDR1 is GTSNPN and CDR2 SVGIG (reference sequence). The CDR3: CAWSVGTSANTGELFF. The DNA of the CDR3 is TGTGCCTGGAGTGTAGGGACTAGCGCGAACACCGGGGAGCTGTTTTTT.

The chain carries TRBV5-6 and TRBJ1-5; 8 bases align to TRBD1. This CDR3 has 16 residues. Germline V gene lookup returns CDR1 SGHDT and CDR2 YYEEEE. The V and J ends lost 5 bases and 2 bases, in that order; junction bases with no gene match: 9. The CDR3 reads CASSLQGGFGNQPQHF. In DNA, the CDR3 is TGTGCCAGCAGTCTACAGGGGGGCTTTGGCAATCAGCCCCAGCATTTT.

The CDR3 protein is CASSQDGGAGSNQPQHF. CDR3 DNA sequence: TGTGCCAGCAGCCAGGATGGCGGCGCAGGGAGCAATCAGCCCCAGCATTTT. The gene calls are TRBV3-1 (or the pseudogene TRBV3-2) and TRBJ1-5, with D maybe TRBD1 (5 bases). The germline gives CDR1 LGHDT, CDR2 YNNKEL (reference sequence). The V and J ends lost 3 bases and 1 base respectively, with 16 bases between them. The CDR3 has 17 amino acids.

V is TRBV19 and J is TRBJ2-1; 7 nucleotides match TRBD2. After removal of 6 bases from V and 7 bases from J, the junction contained 15 bases not matched to a gene. Germline-derived CDR1 and CDR2 are LNHDA and SQIVND (reference sequence). The CDR3 has 16 amino acids. The CDR3 spells CASRIGSGAPRNEQFF. CDR3 bases: TGTGCCAGTAGGATCGGAAGCGGGGCCCCAAGGAATGAGCAGTTCTTC.